The entry below describes one T cell receptor (beta chain). Antigen: not known. A clone one base away is much larger, so this may be a read error. Template material for amplifying TCR beta CDR3 regions consisted of RNA transcripts. TCR CDR3 underwent first-round RT-PCR with the HTBI primer set. TCRdb re-analysed the multiplex PCR reads in MiXCR, keeping a single row per CDR3 protein. This table has around 380,000 distinct CDR3 sequences, roughly 13% appearing once. This entry belongs to a study of T cells in Graves' hyperthyroidism and ophthalmopathy. The CDR3 is 12 residues long. Trimming took 11 bases from V and 13 from J, leaving 18 bases between them. General study points: Ophthalmopathy was model-predicted a median about 6 months pre-onset.

This receptor was obtained from a man aged 25-45 years with Graves' hyperthyroidism that later progressed to Graves' ophthalmopathy. Sequencing was performed on blood. The chain employs TRBV12-3 or TRBV12-4 and TRBJ1-6; no reliable D call. This chain's CDR3 is CAARTGIGPLHF. CDR3 sequence (DNA): TGTGCCGCCAGGACGGGGATAGGGCCCCTCCACTTT.